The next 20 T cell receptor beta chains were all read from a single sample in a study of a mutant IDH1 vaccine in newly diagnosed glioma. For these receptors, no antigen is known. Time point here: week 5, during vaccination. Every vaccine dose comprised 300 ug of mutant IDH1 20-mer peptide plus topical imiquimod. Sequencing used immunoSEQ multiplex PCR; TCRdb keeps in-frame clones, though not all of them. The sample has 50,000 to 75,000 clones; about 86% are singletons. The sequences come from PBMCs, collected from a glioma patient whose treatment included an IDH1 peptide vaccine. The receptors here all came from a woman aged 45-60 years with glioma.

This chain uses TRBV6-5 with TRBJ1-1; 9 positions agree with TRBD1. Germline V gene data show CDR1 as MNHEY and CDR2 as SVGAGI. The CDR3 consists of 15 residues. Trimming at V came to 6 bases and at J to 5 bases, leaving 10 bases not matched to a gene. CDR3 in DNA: TGTGCCAGCAGAAGGGGACAGGGCGGTTGGACTGAAGCTTTCTTT. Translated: CASRRGQGGWTEAFF.

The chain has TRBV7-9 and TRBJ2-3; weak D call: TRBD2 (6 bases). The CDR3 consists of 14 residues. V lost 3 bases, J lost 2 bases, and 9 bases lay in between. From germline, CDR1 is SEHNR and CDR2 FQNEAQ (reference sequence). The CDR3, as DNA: TGTGCCAGCAGCTTTGGAGGGAACACAGATACGCAGTATTTT. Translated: CASSFGGNTDTQYF.

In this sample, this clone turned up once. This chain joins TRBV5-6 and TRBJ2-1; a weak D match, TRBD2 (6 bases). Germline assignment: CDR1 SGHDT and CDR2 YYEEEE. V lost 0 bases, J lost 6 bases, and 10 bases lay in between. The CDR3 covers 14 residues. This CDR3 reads CASSLGVAANEQFF. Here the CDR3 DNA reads TGTGCCAGCAGCTTGGGGGTAGCGGCCAATGAGCAGTTCTTC.

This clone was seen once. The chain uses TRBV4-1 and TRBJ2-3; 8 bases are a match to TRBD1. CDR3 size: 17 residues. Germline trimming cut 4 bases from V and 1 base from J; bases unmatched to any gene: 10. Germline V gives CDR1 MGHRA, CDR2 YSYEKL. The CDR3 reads CASSPLPSGQGTDTQYF. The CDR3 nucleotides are TGCGCCAGCAGCCCGCTACCATCGGGACAGGGCACAGATACGCAGTATTTT.

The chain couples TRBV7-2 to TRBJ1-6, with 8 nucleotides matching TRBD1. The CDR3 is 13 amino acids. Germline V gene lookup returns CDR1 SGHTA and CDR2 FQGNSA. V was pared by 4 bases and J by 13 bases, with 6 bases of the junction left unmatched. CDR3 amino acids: CASSSLDRAPLHF. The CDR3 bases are TGTGCCAGCAGCTCTTTGGACAGGGCCCCCCTCCACTTT.

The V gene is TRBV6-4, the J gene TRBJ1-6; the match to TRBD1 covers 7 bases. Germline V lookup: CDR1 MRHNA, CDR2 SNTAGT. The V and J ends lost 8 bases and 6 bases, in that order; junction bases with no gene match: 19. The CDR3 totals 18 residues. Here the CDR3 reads CASGSGQTPSGCNSPLHF. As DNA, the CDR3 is TGTGCCAGCGGCTCGGGACAGACCCCGTCGGGTTGTAATTCACCCCTCCACTTT.

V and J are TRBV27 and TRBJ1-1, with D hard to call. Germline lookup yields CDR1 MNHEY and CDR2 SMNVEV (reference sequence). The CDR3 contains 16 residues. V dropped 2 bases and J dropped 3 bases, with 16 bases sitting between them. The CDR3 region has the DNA TGTGCCAGCAGTTTAATGGTCGCGTATGGGGACACTGAAGCTTTCTTT. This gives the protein CASSLMVAYGDTEAFF.

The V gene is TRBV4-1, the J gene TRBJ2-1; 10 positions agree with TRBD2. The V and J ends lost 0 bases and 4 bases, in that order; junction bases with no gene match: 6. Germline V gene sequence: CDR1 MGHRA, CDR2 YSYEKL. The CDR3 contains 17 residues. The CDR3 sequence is CASSQDEIAGGYNEQFF. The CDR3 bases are TGCGCCAGCAGCCAAGATGAAATAGCGGGGGGATACAATGAGCAGTTCTTC.

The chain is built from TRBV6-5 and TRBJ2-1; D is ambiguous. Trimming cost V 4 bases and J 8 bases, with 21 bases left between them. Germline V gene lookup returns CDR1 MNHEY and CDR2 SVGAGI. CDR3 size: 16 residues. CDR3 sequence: CASSLRRTPLLDEQFF. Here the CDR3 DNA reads TGTGCCAGCAGTTTAAGAAGGACGCCCTTACTCGATGAGCAGTTCTTC.

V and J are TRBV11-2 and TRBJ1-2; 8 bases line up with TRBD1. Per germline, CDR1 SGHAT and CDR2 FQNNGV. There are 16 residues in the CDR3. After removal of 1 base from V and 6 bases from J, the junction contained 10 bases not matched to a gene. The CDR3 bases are TGTGCCAGCAGCTTAGCGAGGACAGGGCGAGTAAATGGCTACACCTTC. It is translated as CASSLARTGRVNGYTF.

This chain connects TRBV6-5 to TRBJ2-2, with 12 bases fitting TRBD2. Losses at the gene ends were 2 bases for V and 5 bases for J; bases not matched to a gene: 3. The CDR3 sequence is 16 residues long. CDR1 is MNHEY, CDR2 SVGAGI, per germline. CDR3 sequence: CASSYASGGATGELFF. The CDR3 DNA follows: TGTGCCAGCAGTTACGCTAGCGGGGGGGCTACCGGGGAGCTGTTTTTT.

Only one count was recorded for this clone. The CDR3 DNA is TGTGCCAGCAGCTCCAGGGGGTCTCAGCCCCAGCATTTT. Translated, it gives CASSSRGSQPQHF. The gene calls are TRBV7-8 and TRBJ1-5, with TRBD1 identical over 7 bases. The ends lost 4 bases at V and 6 bases at J; junction bases unmatched: 3. The CDR3 has 13 residues. Germline assignment: CDR1 SGHVS and CDR2 FQNEAQ.

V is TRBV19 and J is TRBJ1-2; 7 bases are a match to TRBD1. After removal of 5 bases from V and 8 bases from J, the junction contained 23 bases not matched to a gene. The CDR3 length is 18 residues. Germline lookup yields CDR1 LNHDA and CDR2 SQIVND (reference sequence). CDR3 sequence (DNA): TGTGCCAGTAGTTTATTTCCGGCTAGGGACAGTCGGGACGGCGGCTACACCTTC. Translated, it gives CASSLFPARDSRDGGYTF.

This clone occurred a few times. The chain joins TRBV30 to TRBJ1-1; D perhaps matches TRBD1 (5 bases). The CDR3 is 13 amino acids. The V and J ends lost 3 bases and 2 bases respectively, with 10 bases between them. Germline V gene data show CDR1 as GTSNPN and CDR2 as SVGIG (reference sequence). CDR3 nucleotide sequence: TGTGCCTGGAGGGCTCAGGGAAACACTGAAGCTTTCTTT. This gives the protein CAWRAQGNTEAFF.

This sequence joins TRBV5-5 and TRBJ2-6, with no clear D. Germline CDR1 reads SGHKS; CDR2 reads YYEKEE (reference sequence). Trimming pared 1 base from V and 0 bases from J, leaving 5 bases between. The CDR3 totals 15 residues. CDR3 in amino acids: CASSLSSSGANVLTF. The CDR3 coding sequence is TGTGCCAGCAGCTTGTCGAGCTCTGGGGCCAACGTCCTGACTTTC. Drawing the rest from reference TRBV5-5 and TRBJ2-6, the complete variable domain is DAGVTQSPTHLIKTRGQQVTLRCSPISGHKSVSWYQQVLGQGPQFIFQYYEKEERGRGNFPDRFSARQFPNYSSELNVNALLLGDSALYLCASSLSSSGANVLTFGAGSRLTVL.

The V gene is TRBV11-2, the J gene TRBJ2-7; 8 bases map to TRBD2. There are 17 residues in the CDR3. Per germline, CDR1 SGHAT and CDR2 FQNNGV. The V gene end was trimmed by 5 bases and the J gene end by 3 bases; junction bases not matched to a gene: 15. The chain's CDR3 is CASSPPPRLATNYEQYF. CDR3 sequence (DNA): TGTGCCAGCAGCCCCCCCCCACGACTAGCGACGAACTACGAGCAGTACTTC.

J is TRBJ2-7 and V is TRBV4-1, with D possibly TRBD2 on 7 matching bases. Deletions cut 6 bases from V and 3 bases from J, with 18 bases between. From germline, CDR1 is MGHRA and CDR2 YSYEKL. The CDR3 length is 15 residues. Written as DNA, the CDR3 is TGCGCCAGCAGACATAATGCGGGGGCCCTCTACGAGCAGTACTTC. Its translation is CASRHNAGALYEQYF.

The CDR3 coding sequence is TGTGCCCACACCCAGGGTTACAATGAGCAGTTCTTC. Translation: CAHTQGYNEQFF. The chain links TRBV6-1 to TRBJ2-1; possibly TRBD1 for D (5 bases). Trimming cost V 11 bases and J 4 bases, with 12 bases left between them. CDR3 size: 12 residues. Germline-derived CDR1 and CDR2 are MNHNS and SASEGT.

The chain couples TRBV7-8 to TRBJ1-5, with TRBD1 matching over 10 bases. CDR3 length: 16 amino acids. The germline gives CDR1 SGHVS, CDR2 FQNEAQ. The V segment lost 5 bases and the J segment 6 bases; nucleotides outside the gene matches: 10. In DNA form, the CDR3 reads TGTGCCAGCAGCGTATACATTGGACAGGGGGGTCAGCCCCAGCATTTT. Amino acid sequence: CASSVYIGQGGQPQHF.

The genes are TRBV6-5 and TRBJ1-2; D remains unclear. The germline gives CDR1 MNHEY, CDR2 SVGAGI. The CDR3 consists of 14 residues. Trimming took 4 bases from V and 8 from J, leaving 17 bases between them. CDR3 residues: CASSFSIGLGGYTF. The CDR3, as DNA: TGTGCCAGCAGTTTCTCAATCGGGTTAGGAGGCTACACCTTC.